This record concerns one TCR beta chain sequence. Its antigen remains undetermined. No base-level quality is on record; no much larger clone is a single base apart. The cohort consisted of more than 650 healthy bone marrow donors. All cohort members were sampled while nominally healthy, although unrecorded immune exposures were likely present. The donor tested CMV seropositive and was one of the 289 seropositive cohort members. Every donor gave a peripheral blood sample, and the peripheral blood mononuclear cells from that sample were used for TCR beta sequencing. The Qiagen DNeasy Blood Extraction Kit was used to extract genomic DNA from the blood cell samples. Libraries came from the immunoSEQ multiplex PCR assay. The multiplex PCR relied on a mix of 60 forward primers for TCR Vbeta segments and 13 reverse primers for TCR Jbeta segments. The CDR3 region of rearranged TCR beta genes was amplified from genomic DNA by a multiplex PCR assay. Amplified TCR beta libraries were sequenced as 87-base-pair reads on the Illumina HiSeq System. As for the authors' bioinformatics: In a later analysis, 80 million or so unique TCR beta chains were counted across the roughly 700 repertoires, and approximately 11 million of these chains were shared by at least two donors. Raw reads were error-corrected and collapsed into unique sequences by a nearest-neighbor algorithm in which closely related sequences were merged to remove PCR and sequencing errors. Alignment of CDR3 sequences to IMGT reference sequences was used to assign V, D and J gene segments. For a sequence to be retained, a match of at least six nucleotides was required to both a V gene segment and a J gene segment. Rearrangements were called productive when the CDR3 lacked stop codons and stayed in frame with V and J; all others were non-productive. CDR3 was defined according to IMGT convention as the region running from the second conserved V-encoded cysteine to the conserved J-encoded phenylalanine. In an earlier analysis of more than 550 of the donors, sequences lacking an unambiguous match to a single V gene segment were excluded. In an earlier analysis of several hundred of the donors, V segments were called functional above 56.7% productive rearrangements and were called segregating when the between-donor standard deviation exceeded 5%. To diagnose cytomegalovirus status from the catalog of TCR beta chain sequences, a statistical classification framework was built. V and J gene assignment, in a later analysis, came from comparing TCR nucleotide sequences with IMGT/GENE-DB human TR gene sequences. A later analysis assigned CDR3 sequences and most-parsimonious VDJ recombination scenarios with the TCRdist pipeline. In a later analysis, every TCR beta chain was defined by the combination of its CDR3 amino acid sequence and its V-gene family, and reads without a unique V-gene family were dropped. A later analysis removed 600 or so highly shared, low-generation-probability nucleotide sequences to deal with suspected cross-contamination and a sequencing artifact. In a later analysis, a clonal expansion index was calculated for each public chain from normalized within-repertoire ranks of inferred template counts. A later analysis computed generation probabilities with a VDJ recombination model fitted to out-of-frame rearrangements, and checked the results against IGoR. A later analysis scored TCR-TCR, TCR-HLA and TCR-CMV co-occurrence with hypergeometric tests, applying a repertoire-size bias correction to TCR pairs. To estimate false discovery rates, a later analysis permuted the HLA or CMV assignments 20 times. A later analysis grouped co-occurring TCRs with DBSCAN, adding TCRdist sequence similarity when clustering within HLA-allele-positive subsets. Co-occurrence clustering excluded repertoires with fewer than 30,000 or more than 120,000 public chains, plus five with anomalous nucleotide sharing. The source is immuneACCESS, and TCRdb retained only in-frame sequences with V and J called. Part of the clones is not carried over; for the studies checked, unresolved V genes explain less than half of this, and the remainder is unexplained. V, J and clone size were drawn from that table, and D and trimming were deduced from the DNA. This sample lists around 100,000 clones; around four fifths were detected once. In total, the top ten clones hold under 5% of the sample.

This record comes from a study of cytomegalovirus exposure and HLA in healthy donors (dated by TCRdb to the late 2010s). Study-wide context: In an earlier analysis of 550 to 750 of the donors, under 300 Gb of sequence data and 120 million or so unique TCR beta sequences from about 190 million T cells were reported. A later analysis re-analyzed previously published TCR beta repertoires from about 600 donors and added high-resolution HLA genotyping to study TCR occurrence patterns. Both class I and class II loci were covered by HLA typing, at four-digit resolution. Of the 350 to 450 genotyped donors, over 80% were placed in the genetic ancestry cluster associated with self-reported Caucasian donors. Rather than using new phenotypic data, the later analysis identified candidate immune exposures from TCR beta sequences and from how often those sequences occurred across donors. Five DR-DQ haplotypes were handled as single units for association and clustering because linkage in the cohort was strong. About 330 gigabases of sequencing data and roughly 80 million unique TCR sequences made up an early release that covered approximately 700 HLA-typed donors. The number of donors typed differed by locus, with roughly 620-630 for A, B, C, DRB1 and DQB1, around 500 for DQA1, 606 for DPA1, and around 460 for DPB1. The study profiled the T cell repertoires of 666 subjects by immunosequencing and related them to cytomegalovirus serostatus. Among roughly 400 genotyped donors of the cohort, an average of roughly 240,000 unique TCR beta nucleotide sequences were sequenced per donor, around 20% of them non-productive. High-throughput TCR immunosequencing, statistical association of individual TCRs with disease status, and machine learning were combined to predict cytomegalovirus infection status. Every repertoire in the discovery cohort had been generated on one and the same sequencing platform. Donor age, sex, ethnicity and CMV serostatus were compiled together with the repertoire data. The aim of the study was to test whether cataloging public T cell receptors could identify signatures of past pathogen exposure. In an earlier analysis of 500 to 650 of the donors, high-throughput TCR beta sequencing was used to judge whether each TCR beta V gene segment behaved as functional or pseudogenic. Along with the approximately 670-subject first cohort, a separate validation cohort of 120 different subjects was used. A later genetic analysis used genome-wide SNP genotypes for about 65% of the roughly 670 donors, treating that subset as a discovery cohort. Overall study outcomes, separate from this receptor: While some public TCRs were present in many individuals, most TCR sequences turned up only very rarely across donors. In a later analysis, HLA-associated TCR beta chains were found to be more clonally expanded and to have lower generation probabilities than equally common non-associated chains. The sequencing pipeline was judged likely to have produced a cluster of highly shared sequence variants as a technical artifact. The cohort was sequenced for TCR beta chains only, and without alpha or paired-chain data the features that could be detected were limited. Several of the top co-occurrence clusters appeared to be linked to parvovirus B19, influenza, CMV and Epstein-Barr virus, according to a later analysis. According to a later genetic analysis, donors in an Asian-associated ancestry cluster had fewer N-insertions in productive TCRs than the approximately 700-donor mean. According to a later analysis, TCR association rates differed among HLA loci, with DRB1 alleles showing the most associated TCRs and HLA-C alleles showing the fewest. CMV serostatus was the only immune exposure information available for the cohort. HLA typing was unavailable for some donors at each locus, so association tests used only the typed subset. The authors suggested that the approach could potentially be generalized to other disease states and immunological phenotypes. Because counts were too low, more than 15 rarely observed V segments, including chromosome 9 orphons, were excluded from the earlier analysis of about 500 of the donors. The 87-base-pair reads could not distinguish some IMGT-functional V segments, including TRBV6-2 and TRBV6-3, so those segments were excluded. Broadly in line with IMGT annotations, most TCR beta V segments showed up in productive rearrangements about 87% or about 30% of the time in an earlier analysis of several hundred of the donors. Most CMV-associated TCR beta chains appeared to be HLA-restricted in a later analysis, and the HLA associations seemed to be driven largely by CMV exposure. A few of the identified cytomegalovirus-associated TCR beta chains were confirmed in vitro to be specific for cytomegalovirus antigens. A total of 150 to 200 TCR beta chains were listed by the study as associated with cytomegalovirus. In a later analysis, more than 15,000 TCR beta sequences were associated with specific HLA alleles at a false discovery rate of 0.05. V-gene and J-gene trimming of TCR beta chains was associated with a missense DCLRE1C variant in a later genetic analysis, and the association was replicated in an independent cohort. When HLA alleles, especially DR and DQ, strongly co-occurred, TCR associations were difficult to assign to individual alleles. A further reported finding was that TCR beta sequences accurately predicted the HLA-A and HLA-B alleles for most subjects in the first cohort. Linkage disequilibrium might explain the correlated functional status among segregating V segments, but an unknown experimental factor could not be ruled out. The classifier was reported to diagnose cytomegalovirus status with high specificity and sensitivity in both the original and validation cohorts. Roughly uniform sequencing depth across donors was assumed in presence/absence analyses, although this assumption may not hold.

The junction shows trimming of 4 bases on V and 1 base on J, plus 10 bases between the germline ends. CDR1 SNHLY and CDR2 FYNNEI were looked up in the germline V gene. Reading from cysteine to phenylalanine, the CDR3 counts 14 amino acids. The retained sequence is limited to the CDR3, 42 bases, with the frame set at the first base. The V and J genes are TRBV2 and TRBJ1-2, with the D gene not clear enough to name. The source is a male donor in good health and CMV-seropositive. The sequenced material came from PBMCs. The DNA sequence is as follows: TGTGCCAGCAGTGGCCAAGAGTTTAACTATGGCTACACCTTC. It translates to CASSGQEFNYGYTF.